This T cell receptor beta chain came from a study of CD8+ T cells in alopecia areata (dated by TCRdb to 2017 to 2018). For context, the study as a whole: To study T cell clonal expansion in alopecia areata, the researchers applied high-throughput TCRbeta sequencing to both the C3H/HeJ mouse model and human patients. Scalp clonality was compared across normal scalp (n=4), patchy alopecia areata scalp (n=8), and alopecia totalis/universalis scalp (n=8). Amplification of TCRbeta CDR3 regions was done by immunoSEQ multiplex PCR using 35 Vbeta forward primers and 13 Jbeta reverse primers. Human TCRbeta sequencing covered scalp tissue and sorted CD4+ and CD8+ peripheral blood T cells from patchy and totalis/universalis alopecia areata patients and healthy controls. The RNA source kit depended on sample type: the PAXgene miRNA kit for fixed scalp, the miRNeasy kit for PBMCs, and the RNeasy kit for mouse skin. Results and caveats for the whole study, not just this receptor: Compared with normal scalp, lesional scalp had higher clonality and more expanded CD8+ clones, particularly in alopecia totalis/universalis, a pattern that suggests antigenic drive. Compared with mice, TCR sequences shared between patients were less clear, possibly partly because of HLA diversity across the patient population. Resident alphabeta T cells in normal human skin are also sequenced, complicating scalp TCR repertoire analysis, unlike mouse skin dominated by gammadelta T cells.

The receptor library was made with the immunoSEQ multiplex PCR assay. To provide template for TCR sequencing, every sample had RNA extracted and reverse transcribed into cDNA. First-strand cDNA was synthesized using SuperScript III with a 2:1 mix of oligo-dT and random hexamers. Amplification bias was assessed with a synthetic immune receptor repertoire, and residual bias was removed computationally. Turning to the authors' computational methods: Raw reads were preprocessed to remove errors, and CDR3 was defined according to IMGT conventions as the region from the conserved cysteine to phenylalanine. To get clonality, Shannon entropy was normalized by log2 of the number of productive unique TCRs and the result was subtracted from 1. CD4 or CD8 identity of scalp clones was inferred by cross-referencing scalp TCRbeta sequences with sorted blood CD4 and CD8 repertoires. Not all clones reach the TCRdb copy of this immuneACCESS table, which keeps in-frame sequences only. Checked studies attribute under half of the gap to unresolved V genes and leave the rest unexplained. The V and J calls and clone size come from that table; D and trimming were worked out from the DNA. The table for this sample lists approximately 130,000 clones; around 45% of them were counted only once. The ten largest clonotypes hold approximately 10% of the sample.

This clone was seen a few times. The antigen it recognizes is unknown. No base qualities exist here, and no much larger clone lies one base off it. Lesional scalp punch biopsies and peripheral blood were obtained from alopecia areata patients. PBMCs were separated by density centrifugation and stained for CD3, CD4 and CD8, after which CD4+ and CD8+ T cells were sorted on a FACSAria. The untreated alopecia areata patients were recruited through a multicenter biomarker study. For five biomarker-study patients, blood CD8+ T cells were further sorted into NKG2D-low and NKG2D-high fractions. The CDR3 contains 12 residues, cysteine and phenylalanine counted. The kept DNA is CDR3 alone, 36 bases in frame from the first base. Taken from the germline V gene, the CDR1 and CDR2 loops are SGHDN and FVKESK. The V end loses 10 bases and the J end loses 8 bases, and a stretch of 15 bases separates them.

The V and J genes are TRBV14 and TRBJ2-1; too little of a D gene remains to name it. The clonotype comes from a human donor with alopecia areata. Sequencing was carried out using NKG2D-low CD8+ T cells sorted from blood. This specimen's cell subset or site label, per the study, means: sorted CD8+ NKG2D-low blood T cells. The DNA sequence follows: TGTGCCACCTCCTCCACTACGGATGAGCAGTTCTTC. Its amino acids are CATSSTTDEQFF.